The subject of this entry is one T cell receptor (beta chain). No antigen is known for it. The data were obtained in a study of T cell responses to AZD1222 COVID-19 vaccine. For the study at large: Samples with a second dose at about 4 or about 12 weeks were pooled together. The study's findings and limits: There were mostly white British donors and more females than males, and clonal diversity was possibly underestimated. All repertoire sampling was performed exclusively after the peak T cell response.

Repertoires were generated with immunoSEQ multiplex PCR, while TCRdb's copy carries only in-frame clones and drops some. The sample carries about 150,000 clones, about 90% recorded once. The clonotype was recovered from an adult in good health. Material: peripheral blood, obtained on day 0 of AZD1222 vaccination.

The chain's CDR3 is CASSPQGFNSPLHF. CDR3 nucleotides: TGTGCCAGCAGCCCCCAGGGGTTTAATTCACCCCTCCACTTT. The chain uses TRBV3-1 (or the pseudogene TRBV3-2) and TRBJ1-6, with TRBD1 as a possible D gene (6 bases). Trimming removed 4 bases at V and 6 bases at J, with 10 bases between. Germline CDR1 LGHDT, CDR2 YNNKEL (reference sequence). The CDR3 sequence is 14 residues long.